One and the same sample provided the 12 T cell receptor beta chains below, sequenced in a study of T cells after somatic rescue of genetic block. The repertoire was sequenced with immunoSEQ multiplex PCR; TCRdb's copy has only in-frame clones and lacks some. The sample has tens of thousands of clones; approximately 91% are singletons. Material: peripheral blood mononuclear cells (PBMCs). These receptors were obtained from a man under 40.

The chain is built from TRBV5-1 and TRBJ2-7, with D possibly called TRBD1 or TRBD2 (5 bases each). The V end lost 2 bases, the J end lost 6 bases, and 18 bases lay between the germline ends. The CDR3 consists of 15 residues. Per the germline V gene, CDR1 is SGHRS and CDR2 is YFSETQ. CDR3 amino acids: CASSFTGTAVAEQYF. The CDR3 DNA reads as TGCGCCAGCAGCTTTACTGGGACGGCGGTGGCCGAGCAGTACTTC.

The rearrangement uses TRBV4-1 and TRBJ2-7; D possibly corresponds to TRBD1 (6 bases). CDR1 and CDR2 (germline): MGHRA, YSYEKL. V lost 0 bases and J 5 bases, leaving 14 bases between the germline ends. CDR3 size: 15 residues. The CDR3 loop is CASSQEGTRGDEQYF. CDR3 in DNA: TGCGCCAGCAGCCAAGAGGGCACCAGGGGAGACGAGCAGTACTTC.

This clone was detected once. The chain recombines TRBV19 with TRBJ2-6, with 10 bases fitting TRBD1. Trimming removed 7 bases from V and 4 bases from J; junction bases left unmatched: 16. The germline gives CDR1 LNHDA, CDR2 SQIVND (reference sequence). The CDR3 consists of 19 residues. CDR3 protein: CASIGERDRGILGANVLTF. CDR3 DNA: TGTGCCAGTATCGGGGAGAGGGACAGGGGAATTCTGGGGGCCAACGTCCTGACTTTC.

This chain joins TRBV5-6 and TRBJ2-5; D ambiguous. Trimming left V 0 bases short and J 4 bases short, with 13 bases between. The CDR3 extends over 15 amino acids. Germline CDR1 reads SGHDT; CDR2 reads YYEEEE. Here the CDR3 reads CASSLGVTRRETQYF. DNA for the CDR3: TGTGCCAGCAGCTTGGGGGTCACTCGCAGAGAGACCCAGTACTTC. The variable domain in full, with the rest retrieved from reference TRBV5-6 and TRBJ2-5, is DAGVTQSPTHLIKTRGQQVTLRCSPKSGHDTVSWYQQALGQGPQFIFQYYEEEERQRGNFPDRFSGHQFPNYSSELNVNALLLGDSALYLCASSLGVTRRETQYFGPGTRLLVL.

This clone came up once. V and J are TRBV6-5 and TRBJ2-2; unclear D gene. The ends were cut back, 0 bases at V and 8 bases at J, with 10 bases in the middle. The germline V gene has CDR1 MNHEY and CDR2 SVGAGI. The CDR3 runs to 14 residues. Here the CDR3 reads CASSYSSPVGELFF. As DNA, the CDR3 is TGTGCCAGCAGTTACTCCTCACCCGTAGGGGAGCTGTTTTTT.

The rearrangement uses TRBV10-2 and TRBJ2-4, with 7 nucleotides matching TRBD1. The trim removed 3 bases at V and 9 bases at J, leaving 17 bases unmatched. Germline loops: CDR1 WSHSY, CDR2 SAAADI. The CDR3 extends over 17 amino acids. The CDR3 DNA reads TGCGCCAGCAGTGAAAAGAGCTTGGGACAGCCCCAAGGCATTCAGTACTTC. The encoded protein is CASSEKSLGQPQGIQYF.

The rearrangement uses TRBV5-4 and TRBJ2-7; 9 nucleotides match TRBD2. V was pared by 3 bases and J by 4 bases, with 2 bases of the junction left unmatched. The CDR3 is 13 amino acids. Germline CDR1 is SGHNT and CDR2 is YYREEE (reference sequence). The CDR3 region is CASSSSGGYEQYF. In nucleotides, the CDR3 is TGTGCCAGCAGCTCGAGCGGGGGGTACGAGCAGTACTTC.

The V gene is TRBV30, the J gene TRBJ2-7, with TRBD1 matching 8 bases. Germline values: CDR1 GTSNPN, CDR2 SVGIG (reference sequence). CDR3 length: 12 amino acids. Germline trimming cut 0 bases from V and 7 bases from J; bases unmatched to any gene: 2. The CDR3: CAWSVQGAEQYF. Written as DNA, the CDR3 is TGTGCCTGGAGTGTCCAGGGGGCGGAGCAGTACTTC.

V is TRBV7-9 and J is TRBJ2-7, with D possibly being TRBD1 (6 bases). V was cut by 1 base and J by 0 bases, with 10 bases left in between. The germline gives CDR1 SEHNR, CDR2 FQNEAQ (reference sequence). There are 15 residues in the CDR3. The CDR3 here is CASSLVTGSSYEQYF. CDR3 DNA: TGTGCCAGCAGCTTAGTTACAGGGAGCTCCTACGAGCAGTACTTC.

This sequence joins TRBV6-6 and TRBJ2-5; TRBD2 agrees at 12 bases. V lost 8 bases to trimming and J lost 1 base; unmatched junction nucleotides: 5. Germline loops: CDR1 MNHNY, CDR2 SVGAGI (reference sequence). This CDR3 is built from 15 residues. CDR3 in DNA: TGTGCCAGCGAGCAACTAGCGGGAGGCCAAGAGACCCAGTACTTC. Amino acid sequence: CASEQLAGGQETQYF.

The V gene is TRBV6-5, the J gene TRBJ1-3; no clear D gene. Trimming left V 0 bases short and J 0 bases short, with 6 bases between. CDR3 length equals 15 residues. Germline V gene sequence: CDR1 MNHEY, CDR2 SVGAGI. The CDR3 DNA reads TGTGCCAGCAGTTACTCAGCCAGCTCTGGAAACACCATATATTTT. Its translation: CASSYSASSGNTIYF.

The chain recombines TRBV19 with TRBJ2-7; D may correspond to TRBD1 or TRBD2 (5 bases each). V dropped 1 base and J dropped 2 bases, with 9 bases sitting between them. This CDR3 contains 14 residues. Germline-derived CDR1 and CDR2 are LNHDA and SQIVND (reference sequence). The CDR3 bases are TGTGCCAGTAGTATAGGGGGGATTCCCTACGAGCAGTACTTC. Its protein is CASSIGGIPYEQYF.